This T cell receptor beta chain comes out of a study of blood T cell repertoires in COVID-19. Study summary: In each case, the material was cDNA or gDNA derived from T cells, B-cell-depleted T cells, or PBMCs.

Participant age was about 18 to 100 years, and participants resided in 25 or so US areas. Cohort 3 donors counted as recovered after two negative PCRs, clearance, or resolved symptoms. TCRdb's copy holds only in-frame clones and misses some; the assay was immunoSEQ multiplex PCR. The sample lists 350,000 to 400,000 clones; 88% were seen once. V was trimmed by 0 bases and J by 1 base, leaving 6 bases between them. Germline CDR1 is GTSNPN and CDR2 is SVGIG (reference sequence). The length of the CDR3 is 14 residues. This TCR was sampled from a woman between 18 and 30 years old who had recovered from COVID-19. The sequenced sample consisted of PBMCs or T cells enriched from blood (not recorded which). The chain links TRBV30 to TRBJ1-4; tentatively, D is TRBD1 (5 bases). CDR3 nucleotides: TGTGCCTGGAGTGTGGGGCTAACTAATGAAAAACTGTTTTTT. Its protein product is CAWSVGLTNEKLFF.